Presented here are 32 T cell receptor beta chains from one specimen sequenced in a study of T cell responses to AZD1222 COVID-19 vaccine. Method: immunoSEQ multiplex PCR; TCRdb's copy keeps in-frame clones and lacks some. This sample has approximately 200,000 clones; almost 95% occur once, and the top ten carry 7.5% to 9.5%. This sample comprised peripheral blood, obtained on day 0 of AZD1222 vaccination. These receptors were collected from an adult in good health.

The chain couples TRBV6-2 or TRBV6-3 to TRBJ2-7, with D tentatively TRBD2 (6 bases). In germline, CDR1 is MNHEY, CDR2 SVGEGT. V lost 2 bases, J lost 3 bases, and 11 bases lay in between. This CDR3 is built from 14 residues. The CDR3 region is CASSYVADHYEQYF. As DNA, the CDR3 is TGTGCCAGCAGTTACGTAGCGGACCACTACGAGCAGTACTTC.

In its sample, this clone was seen once. The genes are TRBV2 and TRBJ2-5; possible D gene TRBD2, 6 bases. The V gene lost 0 bases and the J gene lost 7 bases, with 15 bases spanning the gap. The CDR3 runs 15 residues. The germline V gene has CDR1 SNHLY and CDR2 FYNNEI. The CDR3 sequence is CASSEALGGFGTQYF. The CDR3 bases are TGTGCCAGCAGTGAAGCGCTAGGAGGGTTTGGGACCCAGTACTTC.

This chain joins TRBV7-2 and TRBJ1-1; weak D call: TRBD1 (5 bases). The V gene lost 5 bases and the J gene lost 0 bases, with 7 bases spanning the gap. Germline CDR1 is SGHTA and CDR2 is FQGNSA. The CDR3 has 13 residues. CDR3 sequence reads: CASSQDMNTEAFF. The CDR3 coding sequence is TGTGCCAGCAGCCAGGACATGAACACTGAAGCTTTCTTT.

The chain combines TRBV10-3 with TRBJ1-2; D might be TRBD1 (5 bases). In germline, CDR1 is ENHRY, CDR2 SYGVKD. Trimming removed 5 bases from V and 8 bases from J, with 12 bases in between. This CDR3 contains 12 residues. CDR3 protein: CAISRGQEGYTF. The DNA for the CDR3 is TGTGCCATCAGTAGGGGTCAGGAGGGCTACACCTTC.

The J gene is TRBJ1-1, the V gene TRBV7-3, with a possible D match to TRBD1 (6 bases). The V gene lost 10 bases and the J gene lost 1 base, with 13 bases spanning the gap. The CDR3 loop spans 13 amino acids. In germline, CDR1 is SGHTA, CDR2 FQGTGA. CDR3 amino acids: CANHKQGNTEAFF. CDR3 coding DNA: TGTGCCAACCACAAACAGGGGAACACTGAAGCTTTCTTT. Variable domain in full (rest from reference TRBV7-3 and TRBJ1-1): GAGVSQTPSNKVTEKGKYVELRCDPISGHTALYWYRQSLGQGPEFLIYFQGTGAADDSGLPNDRFFAVRPEGSVSTLKIQRTERGDSAVYLCANHKQGNTEAFFGQGTRLTVV.

The chain is built from TRBV18 and TRBJ2-5; no reliable D call. The CDR3 covers 12 residues. The germline gives CDR1 KGHSH, CDR2 LQKENI. With 6 bases removed from V and 0 bases from J, the gap between germline ends came to 5 bases. The DNA of the CDR3 is TGTGCCAGCTCGGGAAACCAAGAGACCCAGTACTTC. Translating it yields CASSGNQETQYF.

In the case of this clone: Other DNA sequences within the sample encode an identical CDR3. The chain links TRBV6-2 or TRBV6-3 to TRBJ1-1; D is undetermined. Trimming took 0 bases from V and 3 from J, leaving 5 bases between them. Per germline, CDR1 MNHEY and CDR2 SVGEGT. The CDR3 runs 13 residues. The CDR3 coding sequence is TGTGCCAGCAGTTACTCATGGGACACTGAAGCTTTCTTT. As protein: CASSYSWDTEAFF.

V is TRBV29-1 and J is TRBJ2-3; D not resolved. Trimming shortened V by 3 bases and J by 4 bases, and 8 bases separated the two germline ends. CDR1 is SQVTM, CDR2 ANQGSEA, per germline. The CDR3 covers 12 residues. CDR3 protein: CSVERGSDTQYF. CDR3 sequence (DNA): TGCAGCGTTGAGAGAGGCTCAGATACGCAGTATTTT.

The CDR3 sequence is CASGDRTGRRGYTF. The CDR3 DNA is TGTGCTAGTGGTGATCGGACAGGTCGTCGGGGCTACACCTTC. V usage is TRBV12-5 and J usage is TRBJ1-2; 7 nucleotides match TRBD1. CDR1 and CDR2 (germline): LGHNT, FRNRAP. The V and J ends lost 5 bases and 8 bases, in that order; junction bases with no gene match: 11. The CDR3 runs 14 residues.

The chain carries TRBV2 and TRBJ2-3, with D perhaps TRBD1 or TRBD2 (5 bases each). Trimming shortened V by 7 bases and J by 0 bases, and 14 bases separated the two germline ends. CDR3 length: 15 amino acids. Germline V gene data show CDR1 as SNHLY and CDR2 as FYNNEI. CDR3 protein: CASTPMRGSTDTQYF. CDR3 nucleotides: TGTGCCAGCACTCCCATGAGGGGTAGCACAGATACGCAGTATTTT.

The chain has TRBV11-3 and TRBJ2-1, with 7 bases that match TRBD1. V gave up 5 bases and J gave up 7 bases; unmatched junction bases: 8. The germline V gene has CDR1 SGHNT and CDR2 YENEEA. This CDR3 contains 14 residues. The CDR3 bases are TGTGCCAGCAGCCATGACAGGGCCCGAAATGAGCAGTTCTTC. Translated: CASSHDRARNEQFF.

Of note for this clone: The junction shows a germline mismatch at one end, possibly a read error. This sequence joins TRBV7-7 and TRBJ2-2; perhaps TRBD2 as D (5 bases). The germline CDR1 and CDR2 sequences are SSHAT and FNYEAQ (reference sequence). The length of the CDR3 is 14 residues. DNA of the CDR3: TGTGCTAGCAGCTTTAGCGCGAACACCGGGGAGCTGTTTTTT. It yields the protein CASSFSANTGELFF. Looking up the rest from reference TRBV7-7 and TRBJ2-2 gives the full variable domain: GAGVSQSPRYKVTKRGQDVTLRCDPISSHATLYWYQQALGQGPEFLTYFNYEAQPDKSGLPSDRFSAERPEGSISTLTIQRTEQRDSAMYRCASSFSANTGELFFGEGSRLTVL.

The chain employs TRBV29-1 and TRBJ2-7; D not certain. The ends were cut back, 7 bases at V and 6 bases at J, with 19 bases in the middle. The CDR3 is 13 residues long. Germline values: CDR1 SQVTM, CDR2 ANQGSEA. CDR3 in DNA: TGCAGCGCTGGGTTGACCACCCTTGGCGAGCAGTACTTC. It encodes CSAGLTTLGEQYF.

The gene calls are TRBV30 and TRBJ1-5; D may be TRBD1 (5 bases). The CDR3 contains 15 residues. Germline-derived CDR1 and CDR2 are GTSNPN and SVGIG (reference sequence). Between the trimmed V and J ends, which lost 2 bases and 0 bases, there was a span of 11 bases. The CDR3 DNA follows: TGTGCCTGGAGTCCCCGGGGCCTTAGCAATCAGCCCCAGCATTTT. Residues: CAWSPRGLSNQPQHF.

This clone was picked up one time. The chain employs TRBV27 and TRBJ2-1; D is unclear. In germline, CDR1 is MNHEY, CDR2 SMNVEV (reference sequence). The CDR3 has 14 residues. Between the trimmed V and J ends, which lost 3 bases and 4 bases, there was a span of 10 bases. The CDR3 region is CASSFAGIYNEQFF. In DNA form, the CDR3 reads TGTGCCAGCAGTTTCGCAGGAATATACAATGAGCAGTTCTTC.

The chain uses TRBV25-1 and TRBJ1-5; TRBD1 matches 7 bases. This CDR3 has 14 residues. V lost 2 bases to trimming and J lost 2 bases; unmatched junction nucleotides: 0. CDR1 and CDR2 (germline): MGHDK, SYGVNS. CDR3 DNA sequence: TGTGCCAGCAGTGAACAGGGGGGCAATCAGCCCCAGCATTTT. Translating it yields CASSEQGGNQPQHF.

This clone was seen just once. The rearrangement joins TRBV30 to TRBJ2-7; D may be TRBD1 or TRBD2 (6 bases each). V shed 4 bases and J shed 5 bases, with 15 bases lying between them. The CDR3 runs to 13 residues. Germline assignment: CDR1 GTSNPN and CDR2 SVGIG (reference sequence). The CDR3 DNA reads TGTGCCTGGATTCTAGCGAGGGGGAACGAGCAGTACTTC. It yields the protein CAWILARGNEQYF.

CDR3 loop: CASRLTVASGNTIYF. DNA of the CDR3: TGTGCCAGCAGGCTTACAGTGGCCTCTGGAAACACCATATATTTT. This chain links TRBV2 with TRBJ1-3, with D unresolved. Germline CDR1 is SNHLY and CDR2 is FYNNEI. Trimming cost V 6 bases and J 0 bases, with 12 bases left between them. The CDR3 totals 15 residues.

The gene calls are TRBV15 and TRBJ2-2, with D possibly TRBD1 on 5 matching bases. The CDR3 has 15 residues. CDR1 LNHNV and CDR2 YYDKDF come from the germline V gene (reference sequence). Trimming removed 0 bases from V and 7 bases from J, with 12 bases in between. The CDR3 here is CATSRDRVTGGELFF. DNA of the CDR3: TGTGCCACCAGCAGAGACAGGGTAACGGGCGGGGAGCTGTTTTTT.

The chain combines TRBV7-2 with TRBJ2-7; TRBD2 might be the D (5 bases). V shed 5 bases and J shed 2 bases, with 16 bases lying between them. Germline values: CDR1 SGHTA, CDR2 FQGNSA. There are 15 residues in the CDR3. The CDR3 here is CASSTRTTSPYEQYF. CDR3 bases: TGTGCCAGCAGCACACGAACAACTAGTCCCTACGAGCAGTACTTC.

The CDR3, as DNA: TGTGCCAGCAGCCCAATCCGGGGATTCGGTAATGAGCAGTTCTTC. Protein sequence: CASSPIRGFGNEQFF. The V and J genes are TRBV5-4 and TRBJ2-1; a possible D gene is TRBD2 (5 bases). Germline assignment: CDR1 SGHNT and CDR2 YYREEE (reference sequence). The V and J ends lost 4 bases and 7 bases respectively, with 18 bases between them. CDR3 length: 15 amino acids.

The rearrangement uses TRBV28 and TRBJ1-5, with no clear D. V lost 1 base and J lost 0, with 13 bases in between. The CDR3 runs to 17 residues. Germline assignment: CDR1 MDHEN and CDR2 SYDVKM. CDR3 in DNA: TGTGCCAGCAGTTTATCTCGTGGCTTAAATAGCAATCAGCCCCAGCATTTT. Protein product: CASSLSRGLNSNQPQHF. Using reference TRBV28 and TRBJ1-5 for the parts outside the CDR3, the full variable domain is DVKVTQSSRYLVKRTGEKVFLECVQDMDHENMFWYRQDPGLGLRLIYFSYDVKMKEKGDIPEGYSVSREKKERFSLILESASTNQTSMYLCASSLSRGLNSNQPQHFGDGTRLSIL.

The chain has TRBV5-1 and TRBJ1-3, with no clear D. There are 14 residues in the CDR3. Germline values: CDR1 SGHRS, CDR2 YFSETQ. Deletions cut 5 bases from V and 2 bases from J, with 11 bases between. CDR3 sequence: CASRQVEAGNTIYF. The CDR3 bases are TGCGCCAGCAGGCAGGTAGAGGCTGGAAACACCATATATTTT.

The V gene is TRBV28, the J gene TRBJ1-4, with unresolved D. Trimming removed 3 bases from V and 12 bases from J, with 8 bases in between. The germline gives CDR1 MDHEN, CDR2 SYDVKM. The length of the CDR3 is 11 residues. The CDR3 loop is CASSFNWELFF. CDR3 nucleotides: TGTGCCAGCAGTTTTAACTGGGAACTGTTTTTT. Full variable domain (remainder filled in from reference TRBV28 and TRBJ1-4): DVKVTQSSRYLVKRTGEKVFLECVQDMDHENMFWYRQDPGLGLRLIYFSYDVKMKEKGDIPEGYSVSREKKERFSLILESASTNQTSMYLCASSFNWELFFGSGTQLSVL.

The chain is built from TRBV28 and TRBJ2-2; a weak D match, TRBD1 (6 bases). CDR1 and CDR2 from the germline V gene are MDHEN and SYDVKM. V gave up 3 bases and J gave up 6 bases, with 8 bases separating them. This CDR3 contains 13 residues. CDR3 nucleotide sequence: TGTGCCAGCAGTTTTTCAGGGGCCGGGGAGCTGTTTTTT. It yields the protein CASSFSGAGELFF.

CDR3 residues: CASSRPGTENTEAFF. CDR3 bases: TGTGCCAGCAGTCGTCCCGGGACAGAGAACACTGAAGCTTTCTTT. The V call is TRBV6-2 or TRBV6-3, the J call TRBJ1-1; TRBD1 matches at 7 bases. V lost 5 bases to trimming and J lost 1 base; unmatched junction nucleotides: 7. There are 15 residues in the CDR3. Germline assignment: CDR1 MNHEY and CDR2 SVGEGT.

This clone was counted a single time. The J gene is TRBJ1-2, the V gene TRBV2; D is perhaps TRBD1 (5 bases). The CDR3 length is 14 residues. In germline, CDR1 is SNHLY, CDR2 FYNNEI. Between the trimmed V and J ends, which lost 5 bases and 0 bases, there was a span of 10 bases. The CDR3: CASSKDTANYGYTF. The CDR3, as DNA: TGTGCCAGCAGTAAGGACACCGCTAACTATGGCTACACCTTC.

This chain uses TRBV6-5 with TRBJ2-7, with D perhaps TRBD1 or TRBD2 (7 bases each). There are 11 residues in the CDR3. Trimming cost V 7 bases and J 7 bases, with 11 bases left between them. Germline CDR1 reads MNHEY; CDR2 reads SVGAGI. CDR3 sequence reads: CASTRGGEQYF. CDR3 bases: TGTGCCAGCACCAGGGGGGGAGAGCAGTACTTC.

The CDR3 nucleotides read TGTGCCAGCAGCCTCCAGTTGAGACTCCTAGGGGGTGGGGAGCTGTTTTTT. Protein: CASSLQLRLLGGGELFF. The chain couples TRBV3-1 (or the pseudogene TRBV3-2) to TRBJ2-2; weak D call: TRBD1 (6 bases). CDR3 length: 17 residues. The V and J ends lost 4 bases and 8 bases respectively, with 23 bases between them. Germline V gives CDR1 LGHDT, CDR2 YNNKEL (reference sequence).

On this clone itself: The identical CDR3 is also encoded by other nucleotide sequences in the sample. V is TRBV5-1 and J is TRBJ2-5; D is unresolved. From germline, CDR1 is SGHRS and CDR2 YFSETQ. The CDR3 is made up of 12 amino acids. V was pared by 0 bases and J by 5 bases, with 5 bases between. This CDR3 reads CASSLVGETQYF. The CDR3 DNA follows: TGCGCCAGCAGCTTGGTGGGGGAGACCCAGTACTTC.

This clone was observed a single time. The gene calls are TRBV7-3 and TRBJ2-2, with D unclear. With 4 bases removed from V and 1 base from J, the gap between germline ends came to 7 bases. Germline V gene sequence: CDR1 SGHTA, CDR2 FQGTGA. The CDR3 loop spans 14 amino acids. The DNA for the CDR3 is TGTGCCAGCAGCTCGGCAGGGAACACCGGGGAGCTGTTTTTT. It specifies CASSSAGNTGELFF.

The CDR3 reads CASSRAGQGNNEQFF. DNA for the CDR3: TGTGCCAGCAGTCGGGCGGGACAGGGAAACAATGAGCAGTTCTTC. The gene calls are TRBV9 and TRBJ2-1; 9 bases agree with TRBD1. This CDR3 has 15 amino acids. Germline CDR1 is SGDLS and CDR2 is YYNGEE. V lost 5 bases to trimming and J lost 5 bases; unmatched junction nucleotides: 8.